These 3 T cell receptor beta chains were all obtained from the same sample, sequenced in a study of blood T cell repertoires in COVID-19. Using immunoSEQ multiplex PCR, the repertoire was profiled, and TCRdb retains in-frame clones only, with some absent. The top ten clones hold under 6.5% of a sample with about 200,000 clones, roughly 82% of them seen once. What was sequenced was PBMCs or T cells enriched from blood (not recorded which). These receptors were obtained from a woman aged 55-70 years with acute COVID-19.

The chain uses TRBV13 and TRBJ1-2; TRBD1 agrees at 7 bases. The V and J ends lost 5 bases and 4 bases, in that order; junction bases with no gene match: 7. CDR3 length equals 14 residues. CDR1 is PRHDT, CDR2 FYEKMQ, per germline (reference sequence). This CDR3 is CASSPAGTVYGYTF. The CDR3 DNA sequence: TGTGCCAGCAGCCCTGCCGGGACAGTCTATGGCTACACCTTC.

The chain joins TRBV7-9 to TRBJ1-1; D is uncertain. Looked up from germline, CDR1 is SEHNR and CDR2 is FQNEAQ (reference sequence). CDR3 length equals 15 residues. The ends were cut back, 0 bases at V and 1 base at J, with 9 bases in the middle. The CDR3 is CASSLANGPNTEAFF. CDR3 nucleotide sequence: TGTGCCAGCAGCTTAGCTAATGGGCCGAACACTGAAGCTTTCTTT.

This chain links TRBV5-3 with TRBJ1-5; tentatively, D is TRBD1 (5 bases). TRBV5-3 is marked as an open reading frame, function uncertain. This CDR3 region has 14 residues. The V end lost 6 bases, the J end lost 1 base, and 11 bases lay between the germline ends. CDR3 residues: CARKSRESNQPQHF. CDR3 nucleotide sequence: TGTGCCAGAAAAAGCAGGGAAAGCAATCAGCCCCAGCATTTT.